Listed here are 22 T cell receptor beta chains from one sample, sequenced in a study of STAT3 mutations in large granular lymphocyte leukemia. Broader study findings: In T-cell large granular lymphocyte leukemia, about half of patients showed multiple immunodominant subclonotypes.

The antigens for these receptors are not known. Method: immunoSEQ multiplex PCR; TCRdb's copy keeps in-frame clones and lacks some. The table lists about 8,700 clones, roughly 90% of them singletons. The sequencing input was peripheral blood mononuclear cells. Receptors were obtained from an older man with T-cell large granular lymphocyte leukemia. Some clones in this sample may be carry-over from other donors' samples.

The chain recombines TRBV5-1 with TRBJ2-6, with 7 bases that match TRBD1. CDR1 SGHRS and CDR2 YFSETQ come from the germline V gene. The CDR3 is 16 residues long. Trimming removed 4 bases from V and 2 bases from J; junction bases left unmatched: 6. The CDR3 DNA reads as TGCGCCAGCAGCCCCAGACAGGGACCTGGGGCCAACGTCCTGACTTTC. As protein: CASSPRQGPGANVLTF. Using reference TRBV5-1 and TRBJ2-6 for the parts outside the CDR3, the full variable domain is KAGVTQTPRYLIKTRGQQVTLSCSPISGHRSVSWYQQTPGQGLQFLFEYFSETQRNKGNFPGRFSGRQFSNSRSEMNVSTLELGDSALYLCASSPRQGPGANVLTFGAGSRLTVL.

The chain carries TRBV4-1 and TRBJ2-7; D tentatively reads TRBD1 or TRBD2 (5 bases each). V was shortened by 5 bases and J by 3 bases, with 17 bases between the two germline ends. Germline CDR1 reads MGHRA; CDR2 reads YSYEKL. This CDR3 has 15 amino acids. DNA for the CDR3: TGCGCCAGCAGCAGGCAGGGATCGGACTTCTACGAGCAGTACTTC. Translation gives CASSRQGSDFYEQYF.

The chain has TRBV19 and TRBJ2-3; TRBD1 matches 8 bases. The J segment lost 3 bases and the V segment lost 5 bases, leaving 4 bases of the junction unmatched. The CDR3 totals 14 residues. Germline V gene sequence: CDR1 LNHDA, CDR2 SQIVND (reference sequence). Here the CDR3 reads CASSSDRGTDTQYF. In DNA, the CDR3 is TGTGCCAGTAGTTCAGACAGGGGTACAGATACGCAGTATTTT.

The chain uses TRBV7-9 and TRBJ2-3; the D is unclear. Trimming took 5 bases from V and 4 from J, leaving 22 bases between them. The CDR3 totals 17 residues. Germline lookup yields CDR1 SEHNR and CDR2 FQNEAQ (reference sequence). CDR3 sequence (DNA): TGTGCCAGCAGCCGGCCCTCGGTCCCGGGTTGGCCAGATACGCAGTATTTT. As protein: CASSRPSVPGWPDTQYF.

The CDR3 DNA follows: TGTGCCAGCAGTGGACTAGTTACAGATACGCAGTATTTT. This gives the protein CASSGLVTDTQYF. The chain uses TRBV6-1 and TRBJ2-3, with D tentatively TRBD2 (6 bases). CDR3 size: 13 residues. Trimming shortened V by 4 bases and J by 3 bases, and 8 bases separated the two germline ends. The germline V gene has CDR1 MNHNS and CDR2 SASEGT.

V gene TRBV28 combines with J gene TRBJ2-5; possible D gene TRBD2, 5 bases. V lost 3 bases, J lost 1 base, and 15 bases lay in between. There are 16 residues in the CDR3. Germline CDR1 reads MDHEN; CDR2 reads SYDVKM. Here the CDR3 reads CASSLGRGFRQETQYF. The DNA for the CDR3 is TGTGCCAGCAGTTTGGGTAGAGGGTTCCGCCAAGAGACCCAGTACTTC. Together with reference TRBV28 and TRBJ2-5, the CDR3 gives the full variable domain: DVKVTQSSRYLVKRTGEKVFLECVQDMDHENMFWYRQDPGLGLRLIYFSYDVKMKEKGDIPEGYSVSREKKERFSLILESASTNQTSMYLCASSLGRGFRQETQYFGPGTRLLVL.

The V call is TRBV6-6, the J call TRBJ2-2; 9 bases fit TRBD1. This CDR3 is 15 amino acids long. The V segment lost 6 bases and the J segment 6 bases; nucleotides outside the gene matches: 8. CDR1 and CDR2 (germline): MNHNY, SVGAGI (reference sequence). The CDR3 DNA sequence: TGTGCCAGCAGCCCCCGGGACAGGGTGGCCGGGGAGCTGTTTTTT. Its translation: CASSPRDRVAGELFF.

This clone was counted a single time. J is TRBJ2-1 and V is TRBV7-3; D gene ambiguous. The CDR3 is 15 residues long. The V end was cut by 6 bases, the J end by 0 bases, with 12 bases between. Germline V lookup: CDR1 SGHTA, CDR2 FQGTGA. The CDR3 protein is CASRIAGSSYNEQFF. In DNA form, the CDR3 reads TGTGCCAGCAGGATTGCAGGTAGCTCCTACAATGAGCAGTTCTTC.

J is TRBJ2-5 and V is TRBV6-6; D is ambiguous. Germline assignment: CDR1 MNHNY and CDR2 SVGAGI (reference sequence). The CDR3 has 12 residues. V lost 2 bases, J lost 3 bases, and 4 bases lay in between. This chain's CDR3 is CASSYGKETQYF. The CDR3 region has the DNA TGTGCCAGCAGTTACGGGAAAGAGACCCAGTACTTC.

Here the CDR3 reads CAWRGGRGPNSPLHF. The DNA for the CDR3 is TGTGCCTGGAGGGGAGGGAGGGGGCCTAATTCACCCCTCCACTTT. The rearrangement links TRBV30 to TRBJ1-6; 7 nucleotides match TRBD1. Germline V gene lookup returns CDR1 GTSNPN and CDR2 SVGIG (reference sequence). The CDR3 extends over 15 amino acids. After removal of 3 bases from V and 6 bases from J, the junction contained 8 bases not matched to a gene.

CDR3 protein: CAWSLATTYNEQFF. The DNA of the CDR3 is TGTGCCTGGAGTTTGGCTACTACCTACAATGAGCAGTTCTTC. V is TRBV30 and J is TRBJ2-1, with D uncertain. From germline, CDR1 is GTSNPN and CDR2 SVGIG (reference sequence). This CDR3 has 14 amino acids. V dropped 2 bases and J dropped 2 bases, with 10 bases sitting between them.

This sequence joins TRBV19 and TRBJ1-2, with 7 positions matching TRBD1. The length of the CDR3 is 16 residues. Unmatched junction bases numbered 13, after V lost 5 bases and J lost 4 bases. Germline CDR1 LNHDA, CDR2 SQIVND (reference sequence). CDR3 in DNA: TGTGCCAGTAGTCAACGACCCCGGGACAGAGGCTATGGCTACACCTTC. It translates to CASSQRPRDRGYGYTF. The full variable domain, completed using reference TRBV19 and TRBJ1-2, is DGGITQSPKYLFRKEGQNVTLSCEQNLNHDAMYWYRQDPGQGLRLIYYSQIVNDFQKGDIAEGYSVSREKKESFPLTVTSAQKNPTAFYLCASSQRPRDRGYGYTFGSGTRLTVV.

The V and J genes are TRBV5-1 and TRBJ1-6, with 8 bases matching TRBD1. Germline assignment: CDR1 SGHRS and CDR2 YFSETQ. V gave up 0 bases and J gave up 7 bases; unmatched junction bases: 0. The CDR3 runs 14 residues. The CDR3 coding sequence is TGCGCCAGCAGCTTGGGACAGGGGAATTCACCCCTCCACTTT. Protein sequence: CASSLGQGNSPLHF. The full variable domain, in which reference TRBV5-1 and TRBJ1-6 provide the parts outside the CDR3, is KAGVTQTPRYLIKTRGQQVTLSCSPISGHRSVSWYQQTPGQGLQFLFEYFSETQRNKGNFPGRFSGRQFSNSRSEMNVSTLELGDSALYLCASSLGQGNSPLHFGNGTRLTVT.

The V gene is TRBV28, the J gene TRBJ2-1; 10 bases are shared with TRBD1. Germline CDR1 is MDHEN and CDR2 is SYDVKM. Unmatched junction bases numbered 5, after V lost 3 bases and J lost 6 bases. The CDR3 is made up of 15 amino acids. The CDR3 here is CASSFPGTGVNEQFF. The CDR3 DNA reads as TGTGCCAGCAGTTTCCCCGGGACAGGGGTCAATGAGCAGTTCTTC.

The chain has TRBV11-1 and TRBJ1-5; 11 bases fit TRBD1. The CDR3 has 17 residues. Germline V lookup: CDR1 SGHAT, CDR2 FQDESV (reference sequence). V was pared by 4 bases and J by 2 bases, with 7 bases of the junction left unmatched. CDR3 loop: CASSSADRGLGNQPQHF. As DNA, the CDR3 is TGTGCCAGCAGCTCGGCGGACAGGGGGCTGGGCAATCAGCCCCAGCATTTT.

The chain has TRBV7-2 and TRBJ2-7; 8 nucleotides match TRBD2. The CDR3 has 15 residues. Trimming took 1 base from V and 1 from J; bases not matched to a gene: 3. Looked up from germline, CDR1 is SGHTA and CDR2 is FQGNSA. CDR3 nucleotides: TGTGCCAGCAGCTTAGTTGCGGGGGGTTCCTACGAGCAGTACTTC. This encodes CASSLVAGGSYEQYF.

This chain uses TRBV19 with TRBJ1-1; the D gene is possibly TRBD1 (6 bases). This CDR3 comprises 13 residues. V was cut by 6 bases and J by 5 bases, with 13 bases left in between. Per the germline V gene, CDR1 is LNHDA and CDR2 is SQIVND (reference sequence). CDR3 region: CASSGGGRTEAFF. CDR3 DNA sequence: TGTGCCAGTAGCGGGGGGGGGCGGACTGAAGCTTTCTTT.

J is TRBJ1-2 and V is TRBV7-9, with TRBD1 matching over 10 bases. The J segment lost 3 bases and the V segment lost 4 bases, leaving 5 bases of the junction unmatched. Per germline, CDR1 SEHNR and CDR2 FQNEAQ (reference sequence). This CDR3 is 15 amino acids long. The CDR3 DNA reads TGTGCCAGCAGCTCGACAGGGGGCGCGGACTATGGCTACACCTTC. It is translated as CASSSTGGADYGYTF.

V is TRBV28 and J is TRBJ1-2; D remains ambiguous. Trimming took off 8 bases at V and 4 bases at J, with 11 bases between the two ends. There are 12 residues in the CDR3. In germline, CDR1 is MDHEN, CDR2 SYDVKM. The CDR3 spells CASHRQPYGYTF. CDR3 bases: TGTGCCAGCCATAGGCAGCCCTATGGCTACACCTTC.

The chain is built from TRBV2 and TRBJ2-5; D ambiguous. Deletions cut 1 base from V and 4 bases from J, with 1 base between. Germline V lookup: CDR1 SNHLY, CDR2 FYNNEI. This CDR3 has 11 residues. In DNA form, the CDR3 reads TGTGCCAGCAGTGAAGGAGAGACCCAGTACTTC. It yields the protein CASSEGETQYF.

This rearrangement joins TRBV6-6 to TRBJ2-3; no clear D gene. The CDR3 contains 14 residues. Germline lookup yields CDR1 MNHNY and CDR2 SVGAGI (reference sequence). V shed 8 bases and J shed 0 bases, with 12 bases lying between them. CDR3 sequence (DNA): TGTGCCAGCCGTCAAGGACGCAGCACAGATACGCAGTATTTT. It translates to CASRQGRSTDTQYF.

This chain joins TRBV7-8 and TRBJ2-2; D call uncertain. V lost 2 bases, J lost 3 bases, and 7 bases lay in between. The germline V gene encodes CDR1 SGHVS and CDR2 FQNEAQ. The CDR3 has 14 amino acids. In nucleotides, the CDR3 is TGTGCCAGCAGCTTACCGGCCCACACCGGGGAGCTGTTTTTT. Translated: CASSLPAHTGELFF.